This is a list of T cell receptor beta chains from one sample in a study of shared clonotypes between healthy human individuals. The table came from immunoSEQ multiplex PCR; TCRdb's copy has only in-frame clones and leaves some out. In the table there are approximately 640,000 clones, around 72% of which are singletons. Sequenced input: memory CD4+ T cells sorted from blood. These TCRs come from a woman aged 25 to 39 in good health. CDR3s include the opening cysteine and the closing phenylalanine or tryptophan. Each record gives: V gene, clone size, D gene, J gene, CDR3 DNA, CDR3 protein. A D gene is named only where the DNA matches it firmly. Expanded clones get a size class; other rows say once, few or many, or leave the size out.

>TRBV28|NA|TRBD2|TRBJ2-7
TGTGCCAGCAGGCTAGCGGGAGGGCTCTACGAGCAGTACTTC
CASRLAGGLYEQYF
>TRBV28|NA|NA|TRBJ2-4
TGTGCCAGCAGTTTGTGGAGCGGGACACTGAACATTCAGTACTTC
CASSLWSGTLNIQYF
>TRBV5-4|once|TRBD2|TRBJ2-2
TGTGCCAGCAGCTTCATTGGCGGGAGAGCCGGGGAGCTGTTTTTT
CASSFIGGRAGELFF
>TRBV12-2|NA|NA|TRBJ2-3
TGTGCAAGTCGCACTGGACTAGCGGGAGTGAGGGATACGCAGTATTTT
CASRTGLAGVRDTQYF
>TRBV7-9|NA|NA|TRBJ2-7
TGTGCCAGCAGCTTAGTAAAAGGGGGAGCGGCGTTGAGGGGGGAGCAGTACTTC
CASSLVKGGAALRGEQYF
>TRBV16|NA|NA|TRBJ2-7
TGTGCCAGCAGCCAATCGGGGCGGACCAAGCAGTACTTC
CASSQSGRTKQYF
>TRBV29-1|NA|TRBD2|TRBJ2-7
TGCAGCGTTGTAGATAGCGGGAGATCATACGAGCAGTACTTC
CSVVDSGRSYEQYF
>TRBV5-4|NA|NA|TRBJ2-7
TGTGCCAGCAGCCTCATTCAGACAGGAGGATCCTACGAGCAGTACTTC
CASSLIQTGGSYEQYF
>TRBV6-6|once|TRBD2|TRBJ2-7
TGTGCCAGCAGCCAAGGGACTAGCATCCTCTACGAGCAGTACTTC
CASSQGTSILYEQYF
>TRBV27|NA|NA|TRBJ2-6
TGTGCCAGCAGTTTGGTACAGGGAGTAGGAGGGGCCAACGTCCTGACTTTC
CASSLVQGVGGANVLTF
>TRBV28|NA|NA|TRBJ1-1
TGTGCCAGCAAGTCGGGGGGAGGGGTGAACACTGAAGCTTTCTTT
CASKSGGGVNTEAFF
>TRBV27|NA|NA|TRBJ1-2
TGTGCCAGCAGCCGGTCGAATTATAACTATGGCTACACCTTC
CASSRSNYNYGYTF
>TRBV5-4|few|NA|TRBJ1-2
TGTGCCAGCAGCTTGGCTGGCACCTATGGCTACACCTTC
CASSLAGTYGYTF
>TRBV28|NA|NA|TRBJ1-5
TGTGCCAGTGGTAAGGGGGTACGGAATCAGCCCCAGCATTTT
CASGKGVRNQPQHF
>TRBV4-1|few|TRBD2|TRBJ2-4
TGCGCCAGCAGCCAAGACCCGGGTGGCAGCGGGAGTGACATTCAGTACTTC
CASSQDPGGSGSDIQYF
>TRBV2|few|TRBD2|TRBJ2-2
TGTGCCAGCAGGAAGAGAGGAAGCGGGAGGGGCTCTGGGGAGCTGTTTTTT
CASRKRGSGRGSGELFF
>TRBV5-1|NA|NA|TRBJ2-7
TGCGCCAGCAGCTTGGCCGAACAAGGCGAGACCTACGAGCAGTACTTC
CASSLAEQGETYEQYF
>TRBV5-1|NA|NA|TRBJ2-5
TGCGCCAGCAGCTTTCCTGGGGAGGAGACCCAGTACTTC
CASSFPGEETQYF
>TRBV19|NA|TRBD2|TRBJ2-1
TGTGCCAGTAGTATTCCTAGCGGGAGTAGGGATGAGCAGTTCTTC
CASSIPSGSRDEQFF
>TRBV6-6|NA|TRBD2|TRBJ2-1
TGTGCCAGCAGTTTTCTAGCGGAGGACTACAATGAGCAGTTCTTC
CASSFLAEDYNEQFF
>TRBV28|NA|TRBD2|TRBJ2-7
TGTGCCAGCAGTCTCCTAGCGGGAGTTTTGTACGAGCAGTACTTC
CASSLLAGVLYEQYF
>TRBV5-4|NA|TRBD1|TRBJ2-5
TGTGCCAGCAGATCCGGGACAGGGGGCCAAGAGACCCAGTACTTC
CASRSGTGGQETQYF
>TRBV7-9|NA|NA|TRBJ1-4
TGTGCCAGCAGCTTAGTTCCTAATGAAAAACTGTTTTTT
CASSLVPNEKLFF
>TRBV19|NA|NA|TRBJ2-1
TGTGCCAGTAGTATAGACCGACTAGTCAGGTTGGGGAATGAGCAGTTCTTC
CASSIDRLVRLGNEQFF
>TRBV19|NA|NA|TRBJ2-7
TGTGCCAGTAGAAGGGACTTCGACTCCCCCACGTACGAGCAGTACTTC
CASRRDFDSPTYEQYF
>TRBV25-1|NA|TRBD1|TRBJ2-7
TGTGCCAGCAGGGACAGGGACTCCTACGAGCAGTACTTC
CASRDRDSYEQYF
>TRBV7-9|NA|NA|TRBJ2-5
TGTGCCAGCAGCTTAGGTGGGAGGGGGCAGTACTTC
CASSLGGRGQYF
>TRBV7-9|few|TRBD2|TRBJ2-5
TGTGCCAGCAGCTTATCGGGAGGGCTAGAGACCCAGTACTTC
CASSLSGGLETQYF
>TRBV18|once|NA|TRBJ1-4
TGTGCCAGCTCACCACCGTCAGCAGGGGTTAACGAAAAACTGTTTTTT
CASSPPSAGVNEKLFF
>TRBV25-1|NA|NA|TRBJ2-7
TGTGCCAGCAGCGCTGGGACGGTAGGATCCTACGAGCAGTACTTC
CASSAGTVGSYEQYF
>TRBV9|NA|NA|TRBJ1-3
TGTGCCAGCAGCGGCGGGGCTGGAAACACCATATATTTT
CASSGGAGNTIYF
>TRBV19|NA|TRBD1|TRBJ2-7
TGTGCCAGTAGTGCCCCCCGACAGGGAAACGAGCAGTACTTC
CASSAPRQGNEQYF
>TRBV28|NA|NA|TRBJ2-7
TGTGCCAGCAGTTTTGTGGGGAGTAGACTCGAGCAGTACTTC
CASSFVGSRLEQYF
>TRBV9|NA|TRBD1|TRBJ1-1
TGTGCCAGCAGCGGCGGGACAGGGACTAGCGCGAACACTGAAGCTTTCTTT
CASSGGTGTSANTEAFF
>TRBV30|once|TRBD2|TRBJ2-7
TGTGCCTGGGCGCGGATGATTACTAGCGGGAGACTTTACGAGCAGTACTTC
CAWARMITSGRLYEQYF